Described below is a single TCR beta chain sequence and its context. Germline loops: CDR1 GTSNPN, CDR2 SVGIG (reference sequence). V lost 5 bases and J 7 bases, leaving 14 bases between the germline ends. The CDR3 covers 12 residues. This entry belongs to a study of T cell responses to AZD1222 COVID-19 vaccine. The table came from immunoSEQ multiplex PCR; TCRdb's copy has only in-frame clones and leaves some out. The repertoire holds over 75,000 clones, with roughly nine tenths as singletons. The clonotype originates from an adult in good health. This rearrangement joins TRBV30 to TRBJ1-2; D might be TRBD1 (6 bases). The sample was peripheral blood, taken on day 0 of AZD1222 vaccination. The CDR3 here is CAWGQSRGGYTF. For the CDR3, the DNA is TGTGCCTGGGGACAGTCTCGGGGTGGCTACACCTTC.